What follows are 22 T cell receptor beta chains derived from one specimen sequenced in a study of metastatic and nonmetastatic thyroid tumors. With MiXCR, TCRdb reprocessed the PCR reads. Of some 15,000 clones in the sample, around 25% were seen once. The entire patient cohort was treatment-naive prior to thyroid surgery. The sequenced sample was tumor tissue. The origin of the receptors is a female donor with papillary thyroid cancer or a benign thyroid nodule (not recorded which). Some clones in this sample may be carry-over from other donors' samples.

By its share, this clone is medium-sized. The genes are TRBV6-1 and TRBJ2-5; 14 bases match TRBD2. The CDR3 covers 15 residues. Trimming at V came to 7 bases and at J to 7 bases, leaving 8 bases not matched to a gene. In germline, CDR1 is MNHNS, CDR2 SASEGT. The CDR3 here is CASMATSGRGGTQYF. The CDR3 coding sequence is TGTGCCAGCATGGCGACTAGCGGGAGGGGCGGGACCCAGTACTTC.

This clone occurred many times. The CDR3, as DNA: TGTGCCAGCTCCTCGAGGTCTAGCACAGATACGCAGTATTTT. Residues: CASSSRSSTDTQYF. The rearrangement links TRBV18 to TRBJ2-3; D is uncertain. Trimming removed 6 bases from V and 0 bases from J, with 10 bases in between. Germline assignment: CDR1 KGHSH and CDR2 LQKENI. The CDR3 is 14 amino acids. Drawing the rest from reference TRBV18 and TRBJ2-3, the complete variable domain is NAGVMQNPRHLVRRRGQEARLRCSPMKGHSHVYWYRQLPEEGLKFMVYLQKENIIDESGMPKERFSAEFPKEGPSILRIQQVVRGDSAAYFCASSSRSSTDTQYFGPGTRLTVL.

A word on this clone: A junction boundary mismatches the germline segment, possibly from a read error. This chain links TRBV29-1 with TRBJ1-2; D remains unclear. The CDR3 length is 10 residues. Germline values: CDR1 SQVTM, CDR2 ANQGSEA. For the CDR3, the DNA is TGCAGCGTTGGAAACTATGGATACGCCTTC. It specifies CSVGNYGYAF.

The chain combines TRBV6-1 with TRBJ2-7; 8 nucleotides line up with TRBD1. The CDR3 loop spans 14 amino acids. Per germline, CDR1 MNHNS and CDR2 SASEGT. Trimming cost V 4 bases and J 7 bases; bases outside gene matches: 9. The CDR3 loop reads CASSGFRGQDEQYF. CDR3 in DNA: TGTGCCAGCAGTGGGTTCAGGGGACAGGATGAGCAGTACTTC.

This clone was found many times. The DNA for the CDR3 is TGCAGTGCCGCCGGGACAGGGGGCGCGTCAGGGGAAAAACTGTTTTTT. Amino acid sequence: CSAAGTGGASGEKLFF. V gene TRBV20-1 combines with J gene TRBJ1-4, with TRBD1 identical over 12 bases. The ends lost 6 bases at V and 8 bases at J; junction bases unmatched: 13. Per germline, CDR1 DFQATT and CDR2 SNEGSKA (reference sequence). The CDR3 length is 16 residues.

The chain recombines TRBV4-3 with TRBJ2-6; D unclear. Germline V gene lookup returns CDR1 LGHNA and CDR2 YSLEER. The CDR3 length is 14 residues. V gave up 2 bases and J gave up 0 bases, with 2 bases separating them. The CDR3 region has the DNA TGCGCCAGCAGCCAATTCTCTGGGGCCAACGTCCTGACTTTC. The encoded protein is CASSQFSGANVLTF.

Only a few counts were recorded for this clone. In DNA form, the CDR3 reads TGTGCCAGCAGTTTAGGCTTGGGGTATGGCTACACCTTC. Amino acid sequence: CASSLGLGYGYTF. The chain carries TRBV12-3 or TRBV12-4 and TRBJ1-2; D gene unclear. The CDR3 runs 13 residues. V lost 1 base, J lost 5 bases, and 8 bases lay in between.

Judged by abundance, this clone is medium-sized. V is TRBV30 and J is TRBJ1-2, with a weak D call TRBD1 (5 bases). CDR1 is GTSNPN and CDR2 is SVGIG in the germline V gene (reference sequence). There are 15 residues in the CDR3. The V end lost 0 bases, the J end lost 8 bases, and 19 bases lay between the germline ends. CDR3 nucleotide sequence: TGTGCCTGGAGTGTACGTGGGGCCTCTTGTCGCGGCTACACCTTC. It codes for CAWSVRGASCRGYTF.

The sample holds a few counts of this clone. Likely a read error: the CDR3 ends without its conserved phenylalanine or tryptophan. This sequence joins TRBV20-1 and TRBJ2-3, with TRBD2 matching 9 bases. Looked up from germline, CDR1 is DFQATT and CDR2 is SNEGSKA (reference sequence). Germline trimming cut 8 bases from V and 0 bases from J; bases unmatched to any gene: 15. This CDR3 is 17 amino acids long. This chain's CDR3 is CSYNSGSLRASTDTQYL. The CDR3 DNA sequence: TGCAGTTACAATAGCGGGAGTCTTCGGGCTAGCACAGATACGCAGTATCTT.

This clone was detected many times. The chain has TRBV15 and TRBJ1-5, with D possibly TRBD1 on 6 matching bases. The V and J ends lost 2 bases and 7 bases respectively, with 12 bases between them. Germline assignment: CDR1 LNHNV and CDR2 YYDKDF (reference sequence). The CDR3 runs 14 residues. The CDR3 DNA is TGTGCCACCAGCAGAAGAGGGGGTGGACAGCCCCAGCATTTT. As protein: CATSRRGGGQPQHF.

Relative to its sample, this clone is large. The rearrangement uses TRBV5-1 and TRBJ1-1; TRBD1 matches 8 bases. The length of the CDR3 is 14 residues. The V segment lost 5 bases and the J segment 5 bases; nucleotides outside the gene matches: 8. The germline V gene has CDR1 SGHRS and CDR2 YFSETQ. The CDR3 region is CASSSQGAGTEAFF. CDR3 coding DNA: TGCGCCAGCAGTTCGCAGGGGGCCGGGACTGAAGCTTTCTTT.

This clone was found many times. V is TRBV11-2 and J is TRBJ2-5; 8 bases agree with TRBD1. With V trimmed by 9 bases and J by 5 bases, 5 bases remained unmatched. Per the germline V gene, CDR1 is SGHAT and CDR2 is FQNNGV. The CDR3 has 12 amino acids. The CDR3 protein is CARPTGEETQYF. The CDR3 bases are TGTGCCAGACCGACAGGGGAGGAGACCCAGTACTTC.

This rearrangement joins TRBV27 to TRBJ2-7, with 7 bases matching TRBD2. CDR3 size: 14 residues. V lost 5 bases to trimming and J lost 1 base; unmatched junction nucleotides: 5. The germline V gene has CDR1 MNHEY and CDR2 SMNVEV (reference sequence). The CDR3 loop is CASSTGTKSYEQYF. CDR3 coding DNA: TGTGCCAGCAGTACCGGGACTAAGTCCTACGAGCAGTACTTC.

The rearrangement uses TRBV15 and TRBJ1-4; tentatively, D is TRBD1 (5 bases). V lost 4 bases and J lost 9, with 27 bases in between. The CDR3 loop spans 18 amino acids. Germline V gives CDR1 LNHNV, CDR2 YYDKDF (reference sequence). This chain's CDR3 is CATSIDPPGGATTKKLFF. CDR3 sequence (DNA): TGTGCCACCAGCATAGATCCCCCCGGCGGGGCGACTACTAAAAAACTGTTTTTT.

This clone was seen ten or more times. The rearrangement uses TRBV7-3 and TRBJ2-3; D is undetermined. Trimming took off 2 bases at V and 4 bases at J, with 7 bases between the two ends. The germline V gene encodes CDR1 SGHTA and CDR2 FQGTGA. This CDR3 has 13 amino acids. The CDR3 here is CASSLGGPDTQYF. CDR3 coding DNA: TGTGCCAGCAGCTTAGGTGGACCAGATACGCAGTATTTT.

This clone is large by share. The CDR3 coding sequence is TGCGCCAGCAGCTTGGCCGGGACAGGGGAAACCGGGGAGCTGTTTTTT. Protein: CASSLAGTGETGELFF. The genes are TRBV5-1 and TRBJ2-2; TRBD1 matches 10 bases. This CDR3 has 16 residues. Germline trimming cut 0 bases from V and 5 bases from J; bases unmatched to any gene: 4. The germline V gene encodes CDR1 SGHRS and CDR2 YFSETQ.

J is TRBJ2-7 and V is TRBV7-8; 10 nucleotides line up with TRBD1. The CDR3 is made up of 15 amino acids. The V gene end was trimmed by 7 bases and the J gene end by 3 bases; junction bases not matched to a gene: 9. The germline V gene encodes CDR1 SGHVS and CDR2 FQNEAQ. This CDR3 is CASNPPGQGLYEQYF. The CDR3 DNA reads as TGTGCCAGCAACCCTCCGGGACAGGGGCTCTACGAGCAGTACTTC.

This clone occurred many times. This chain uses TRBV5-1 with TRBJ2-7; no clear D gene. The germline V and J ends were trimmed by 1 base and 3 bases, with 8 bases remaining between them. This CDR3 is built from 13 residues. From germline, CDR1 is SGHRS and CDR2 YFSETQ. The CDR3 here is CASSLNEFYEQYF. CDR3 bases: TGCGCCAGCAGCTTGAACGAATTCTACGAGCAGTACTTC. The full variable domain, completed using reference TRBV5-1 and TRBJ2-7, is KAGVTQTPRYLIKTRGQQVTLSCSPISGHRSVSWYQQTPGQGLQFLFEYFSETQRNKGNFPGRFSGRQFSNSRSEMNVSTLELGDSALYLCASSLNEFYEQYFGPGTRLTVT.

V and J are TRBV11-2 and TRBJ2-1; D is perhaps TRBD1 (6 bases). This CDR3 contains 15 residues. Trimming cost V 2 bases and J 6 bases, with 14 bases left between them. The germline gives CDR1 SGHAT, CDR2 FQNNGV. CDR3 nucleotides: TGTGCCAGCAGCTTAAGGGGGTCTCATACCAATGAGCAGTTCTTC. Translated, it gives CASSLRGSHTNEQFF.

The sample holds many counts of this clone. The V and J genes are TRBV5-1 and TRBJ2-3; tentatively, D is TRBD2 (6 bases). The germline V gene has CDR1 SGHRS and CDR2 YFSETQ. This CDR3 contains 14 residues. Trimming stripped 1 base from V and 4 bases from J, with 10 bases between. The CDR3 DNA sequence: TGCGCCAGCAGCTTGCCGGGGGACGCAGATACGCAGTATTTT. Translating it yields CASSLPGDADTQYF.

This clone is termed medium-sized. This chain connects TRBV6-1 to TRBJ2-5; no definite D call. Germline CDR1 is MNHNS and CDR2 is SASEGT. The CDR3 spans 15 residues. The germline V and J ends were trimmed by 5 bases and 5 bases, with 18 bases remaining between them. The CDR3 nucleotides read TGTGCCAGCAGTACACGGACGGATCCCCGGGAGACCCAGTACTTC. Protein product: CASSTRTDPRETQYF.

This clone counts as medium-sized (0.01 to 0.1%). For the CDR3, the DNA is TGTGCCAGCAGCCAAGGAGCGGGGCCTAGCACAGATACGCAGTATTTT. Protein sequence: CASSQGAGPSTDTQYF. The chain joins TRBV4-2 to TRBJ2-3, with 7 bases identical to TRBD2. V shed 1 base, J shed 0 bases, and the junction held 4 bases outside the gene matches. The CDR3 spans 16 residues. Germline V lookup: CDR1 LGHNA, CDR2 YNFKEQ.